Sequencing of this T cell receptor beta chain was carried out in a study of blood T cell repertoires in COVID-19. Study context: Acute and convalescent COVID-19 specimens originated in the United States, Italy and Spain. In each case, the material was cDNA or gDNA derived from T cells, B-cell-depleted T cells, or PBMCs.

Original processing methods: For nucleated cells, counts were estimated from reference gene primer amplification. Profiled with immunoSEQ multiplex PCR; TCRdb holds only in-frame clones, not every one. V and J calls and clone size come straight from that table; D and trimming were deduced from the DNA. The repertoire holds roughly 150,000 clones, with about 84% as singletons. Sequencing was carried out using peripheral blood. This receptor was identified in a woman between 50 and 59 years old with acute or convalescent COVID-19.

The CDR3 nucleotides read TGTGCCAGCAGTCCACTAGCGGGGGGATCAAATGAGCAGTTCTTC. Encoded protein: CASSPLAGGSNEQFF. The rearrangement links TRBV2 to TRBJ2-1; 12 nucleotides align to TRBD2. Germline CDR1 is SNHLY and CDR2 is FYNNEI. CDR3 size: 15 residues. Germline trimming cut 5 bases from V and 7 bases from J; bases unmatched to any gene: 6.